The 28 T cell receptor beta chains below were found in one sample sequenced in a study of a mutant IDH1 vaccine in newly diagnosed glioma. The sample's time point: week 47, end of study. Doses comprised 300 ug of mutant IDH1 20-mer peptide each, plus topical imiquimod. Their recognized antigens are unknown. The data were produced by immunoSEQ multiplex PCR, yet TCRdb's version contains in-frame clones alone and is incomplete. The sample holds tens of thousands of clones; less than 90% are singletons and the top ten take approximately 3.5%. The source material was PBMCs, sampled from a glioma patient whose treatment included an IDH1 peptide vaccine. The origin of the receptors is a woman between 50 and 59 years old with glioma.

The V call is TRBV5-6, the J call TRBJ1-2; perhaps TRBD1 as D (6 bases). V was cut by 0 bases and J by 4 bases, with 16 bases left in between. The CDR3 sequence is 16 residues long. CDR1 and CDR2 (germline): SGHDT, YYEEEE. The CDR3 sequence: CASSLVKGGPIYGYTF. For the CDR3, the DNA is TGTGCCAGCAGCTTGGTAAAGGGGGGGCCCATCTATGGCTACACCTTC.

The chain employs TRBV7-7 and TRBJ1-5; D remains unclear. Germline V gene sequence: CDR1 SSHAT, CDR2 FNYEAQ (reference sequence). CDR3 length equals 18 residues. The V end lost 3 bases, the J end lost 0 bases, and 18 bases lay between the germline ends. CDR3 residues: CASSFHGGHGYSNQPQHF. The CDR3 nucleotides are TGTGCCAGCAGCTTCCATGGTGGGCACGGCTATAGCAATCAGCCCCAGCATTTT.

The genes are TRBV15 and TRBJ2-3; 8 bases line up with TRBD1. From germline, CDR1 is LNHNV and CDR2 YYDKDF (reference sequence). Trimming at V came to 4 bases and at J to 4 bases, leaving 4 bases not matched to a gene. The CDR3 loop spans 14 amino acids. The CDR3 DNA is TGTGCCACCAGCACAGGACAGGGAGCAGATACGCAGTATTTT. Translating it yields CATSTGQGADTQYF. The whole variable domain, filled in from reference TRBV15 and TRBJ2-3, reads DAMVIQNPRYQVTQFGKPVTLSCSQTLNHNVMYWYQQKSSQAPKLLFHYYDKDFNNEADTPDNFQSRRPNTSFCFLDIRSPGLGDTAMYLCATSTGQGADTQYFGPGTRLTVL.

The rearrangement joins TRBV6-1 to TRBJ1-5, with a tentative D call TRBD1 (6 bases). V was pared by 11 bases and J by 7 bases, with 21 bases between. The CDR3 is 14 amino acids. Germline lookup yields CDR1 MNHNS and CDR2 SASEGT. The CDR3 region is CASAGEGRRQPQHF. In nucleotides, the CDR3 is TGTGCCTCAGCAGGGGAAGGGCGTCGACAGCCCCAGCATTTT.

Only one count was recorded for this clone. The rearrangement links TRBV6-5 to TRBJ1-5, with D unclear. Germline V gives CDR1 MNHEY, CDR2 SVGAGI. CDR3 length equals 15 residues. The ends were cut back, 7 bases at V and 4 bases at J, with 17 bases in the middle. The CDR3 loop is CASKESLIPNQPQHF. The DNA for the CDR3 is TGTGCCAGCAAGGAAAGCCTAATTCCAAATCAGCCCCAGCATTTT.

The CDR3 here is CASSGGQGAVTYNSPLHF. DNA for the CDR3: TGTGCCAGCAGCGGAGGGCAGGGGGCGGTCACCTATAATTCACCCCTCCACTTT. V usage is TRBV9 and J usage is TRBJ1-6; 8 positions agree with TRBD1. The trim removed 3 bases at V and 2 bases at J, leaving 10 bases unmatched. CDR3 length: 18 residues. Germline V gene sequence: CDR1 SGDLS, CDR2 YYNGEE. Full variable domain (outside the CDR3, taken from reference TRBV9 and TRBJ1-6): DSGVTQTPKHLITATGQRVTLRCSPRSGDLSVYWYQQSLDQGLQFLIQYYNGEERAKGNILERFSAQQFPDLHSELNLSSLELGDSALYFCASSGGQGAVTYNSPLHFGNGTRLTVT.

The chain couples TRBV7-2 to TRBJ1-2; D not resolved. Trimming removed 4 bases from V and 7 bases from J, with 19 bases in between. This CDR3 is built from 15 residues. Germline CDR1 is SGHTA and CDR2 is FQGNSA. The CDR3 DNA sequence: TGTGCCAGCAGCTCCTCGTCCCCCTGGCGGCTTGGCTACACCTTC. It codes for CASSSSSPWRLGYTF.

V is TRBV9 and J is TRBJ1-2; 10 bases line up with TRBD1. V was clipped by 1 base and J by 8 bases; unmatched bases: 5. This CDR3 has 14 amino acids. Germline V gene data show CDR1 as SGDLS and CDR2 as YYNGEE. The DNA of the CDR3 is TGTGCCAGCAGCGTAACCCGGACAGGGGGAGGCTACACCTTC. Protein: CASSVTRTGGGYTF.

The sample holds a few counts of this clone. The chain couples TRBV7-9 to TRBJ1-5; 7 bases map to TRBD1. Per the germline V gene, CDR1 is SEHNR and CDR2 is FQNEAQ (reference sequence). V shed 4 bases, J shed 3 bases, and the junction held 3 bases outside the gene matches. This CDR3 is 14 amino acids long. The CDR3 bases are TGTGCCAGCAGCTCGGGACAGCACAATCAGCCCCAGCATTTT. Amino acid sequence: CASSSGQHNQPQHF.

The rearrangement joins TRBV7-9 to TRBJ1-4; D is unresolved. V was shortened by 5 bases and J by 7 bases, with 5 bases between the two germline ends. The CDR3 is 11 residues long. Germline loops: CDR1 SEHNR, CDR2 FQNEAQ (reference sequence). In DNA, the CDR3 is TGTGCCAGCAGCGCCATTGAAAAACTGTTTTTT. The encoded protein is CASSAIEKLFF.

This clone has more than one count but fewer than ten. The chain links TRBV19 to TRBJ1-1; D remains unclear. The germline gives CDR1 LNHDA, CDR2 SQIVND (reference sequence). V was trimmed by 5 bases and J by 2 bases, leaving 12 bases between them. The CDR3 sequence is 14 residues long. The CDR3 reads CASSPGPANTEAFF. In DNA form, the CDR3 reads TGTGCCAGTAGTCCCGGGCCAGCCAACACTGAAGCTTTCTTT.

The J gene is TRBJ1-5, the V gene TRBV19; D call uncertain. Trimming took 3 bases from V and 5 from J, leaving 11 bases between them. This CDR3 contains 14 residues. CDR1 is LNHDA and CDR2 is SQIVND in the germline V gene (reference sequence). CDR3 nucleotides: TGTGCCAGTAGTATCACGGGGTTCGATCAGCCCCAGCATTTT. Residues: CASSITGFDQPQHF.

This rearrangement joins TRBV7-2 to TRBJ1-2, with 7 positions matching TRBD1. This CDR3 is built from 15 residues. Germline assignment: CDR1 SGHTA and CDR2 FQGNSA. Trimming took 3 bases from V and 2 from J; bases not matched to a gene: 6. CDR3 DNA: TGTGCCAGCAGCTTTGAACCGGGACAGAACTATGGCTACACCTTC. Translation gives CASSFEPGQNYGYTF.

This chain links TRBV18 with TRBJ2-3; 10 bases are shared with TRBD2. The CDR3 sequence is 16 residues long. Germline CDR1 and CDR2: KGHSH and LQKENI. The V segment lost 5 bases and the J segment 0 bases; nucleotides outside the gene matches: 5. The chain's CDR3 is CASSWTSGSSTDTQYF. In nucleotides, the CDR3 is TGTGCCAGCTCATGGACTAGCGGATCTAGCACAGATACGCAGTATTTT. Variable domain in full (rest from reference TRBV18 and TRBJ2-3): NAGVMQNPRHLVRRRGQEARLRCSPMKGHSHVYWYRQLPEEGLKFMVYLQKENIIDESGMPKERFSAEFPKEGPSILRIQQVVRGDSAAYFCASSWTSGSSTDTQYFGPGTRLTVL.

The chain is built from TRBV5-1 and TRBJ1-6; TRBD1 matches at 10 bases. The V gene end was trimmed by 1 base and the J gene end by 11 bases; junction bases not matched to a gene: 6. This CDR3 has 15 residues. The germline V gene encodes CDR1 SGHRS and CDR2 YFSETQ. CDR3 sequence reads: CASSLSGTGDTPLHF. Here the CDR3 DNA reads TGCGCCAGCAGCTTGTCCGGGACAGGGGATACACCCCTCCACTTT.

The gene calls are TRBV4-3 and TRBJ2-1, with D possibly being TRBD2 (6 bases). The length of the CDR3 is 17 residues. V was shortened by 4 bases and J by 0 bases, with 16 bases between the two germline ends. Germline values: CDR1 LGHNA, CDR2 YSLEER. The CDR3: CASSLKGGSGSYNEQFF. The DNA for the CDR3 is TGCGCCAGCAGCCTAAAGGGCGGTAGCGGCTCCTACAATGAGCAGTTCTTC.

This chain uses TRBV5-4 with TRBJ2-1; 10 bases map to TRBD2. In germline, CDR1 is SGHNT, CDR2 YYREEE (reference sequence). CDR3 length: 15 amino acids. V was pared by 1 base and J by 9 bases, with 7 bases of the junction left unmatched. This chain's CDR3 is CASSLTHSGGSEQFF. In nucleotides, the CDR3 is TGTGCCAGCAGCTTGACGCATAGCGGGGGGAGTGAGCAGTTCTTC.

This chain connects TRBV19 to TRBJ1-2, with D unclear. The CDR3 contains 13 residues. V lost 2 bases to trimming and J lost 1 base, with 5 bases between them. CDR1 and CDR2 (germline): LNHDA, SQIVND (reference sequence). CDR3 amino acids: CASSITGNYGYTF. The CDR3 DNA follows: TGTGCCAGTAGTATAACGGGTAACTATGGCTACACCTTC. Combining the CDR3 with reference TRBV19 and TRBJ1-2 gives the whole variable domain DGGITQSPKYLFRKEGQNVTLSCEQNLNHDAMYWYRQDPGQGLRLIYYSQIVNDFQKGDIAEGYSVSREKKESFPLTVTSAQKNPTAFYLCASSITGNYGYTFGSGTRLTVV.

The chain has TRBV7-9 and TRBJ2-7; 9 nucleotides align to TRBD1. Germline V gene data show CDR1 as SEHNR and CDR2 as FQNEAQ (reference sequence). Losses at the gene ends were 5 bases for V and 2 bases for J; bases not matched to a gene: 7. CDR3 size: 15 residues. CDR3 coding DNA: TGTGCCAGCAGCCCACTGGGACAGGGCCCCTACGAGCAGTACTTC. Residues: CASSPLGQGPYEQYF.

In its sample, this clone was seen once. J is TRBJ2-3 and V is TRBV4-1; D may match TRBD1 or TRBD2 (5 bases each). The CDR3 covers 14 residues. V was cut by 0 bases and J by 10 bases, with 14 bases left in between. Germline assignment: CDR1 MGHRA and CDR2 YSYEKL. The CDR3 loop reads CASSQDLTRGAQYF. CDR3 coding DNA: TGCGCCAGCAGCCAAGATCTTACTAGGGGTGCGCAGTATTTT.

The V gene is TRBV11-2, the J gene TRBJ2-7; 11 nucleotides align to TRBD2. The germline gives CDR1 SGHAT, CDR2 FQNNGV. Trimming at V came to 6 bases and at J to 0 bases, leaving 13 bases not matched to a gene. The CDR3 consists of 18 residues. CDR3 sequence (DNA): TGTGCCAGCAGTCCGACTAGCGGGGCGTCCCTGACCTCCTACGAGCAGTACTTC. Amino acids: CASSPTSGASLTSYEQYF.

The chain carries TRBV7-2 and TRBJ1-2; D might be TRBD1 (6 bases). Trimming took off 5 bases at V and 0 bases at J, with 10 bases between the two ends. Germline V gene lookup returns CDR1 SGHTA and CDR2 FQGNSA. This CDR3 contains 14 residues. The CDR3 protein is CASSQTGPNYGYTF. CDR3 sequence (DNA): TGTGCCAGCAGCCAGACAGGACCTAACTATGGCTACACCTTC.

This clone was recorded only once. The junction differs from germline at one of its ends, possibly a read error. The genes are TRBV14 and TRBJ2-7, with 7 nucleotides matching TRBD1. Per the germline V gene, CDR1 is SGHDN and CDR2 is FVKESK. The CDR3 loop spans 16 amino acids. The CDR3: CASRQGGGRGTYEQYF. The CDR3 DNA is TGTGCCAGCAGACAAGGTGGTGGCAGGGGGACCTACGAGCAGTACTTC.

This clone was picked up a small number of times. V is TRBV6-1 and J is TRBJ1-5, with D uncertain. V gave up 2 bases and J gave up 2 bases, with 4 bases separating them. Germline V gene data show CDR1 as MNHNS and CDR2 as SASEGT. This CDR3 has 13 residues. CDR3 nucleotide sequence: TGTGCCAGCAGTGAAATCCGCAATCAGCCCCAGCATTTT. Translation: CASSEIRNQPQHF.

This chain links TRBV6-1 with TRBJ2-3; D uncertain. The CDR3 spans 12 residues. Germline CDR1 is MNHNS and CDR2 is SASEGT. Trimming removed 9 bases from V and 0 bases from J, with 7 bases in between. The CDR3 DNA sequence: TGTGCCAGTCGATCCAGCACAGATACGCAGTATTTT. Amino acid sequence: CASRSSTDTQYF.

The chain couples TRBV7-2 to TRBJ1-2; 7 positions match TRBD1. CDR1 and CDR2 (germline): SGHTA, FQGNSA. Losses at the gene ends were 4 bases for V and 8 bases for J; bases not matched to a gene: 13. The CDR3 consists of 15 residues. The CDR3 protein is CASSSAPTGWGGYTF. The CDR3 DNA reads as TGTGCCAGCAGCTCGGCCCCGACAGGGTGGGGAGGCTACACCTTC.

The chain is built from TRBV10-2 and TRBJ1-2; D gene uncertain. CDR1 and CDR2 from the germline V gene are WSHSY and SAAADI. The ends were cut back, 3 bases at V and 8 bases at J, with 13 bases in the middle. The CDR3 is 13 amino acids. CDR3 residues: CASSDVRARGYTF. Here the CDR3 DNA reads TGCGCCAGCAGTGACGTACGAGCGAGGGGCTACACCTTC.

J is TRBJ2-7 and V is TRBV6-5; D unclear. V was pared by 0 bases and J by 2 bases, with 8 bases between. The germline gives CDR1 MNHEY, CDR2 SVGAGI. CDR3 length: 14 residues. The CDR3 DNA is TGTGCCAGCAGTTACTCGAATGGGGCCTACGAGCAGTACTTC. Translating gives CASSYSNGAYEQYF.